One and the same sample provided the 3 T cell receptor beta chains below, sequenced in a study of T cell responses to AZD1222 COVID-19 vaccine (dated by TCRdb to the early 2020s). To prepare the library, the immunoSEQ multiplex PCR assay was applied. The source is immuneACCESS, and TCRdb retained only in-frame sequences with V and J called. Part of the clones is not carried over; for the studies checked, unresolved V genes explain less than half of this, and the remainder is unexplained. In all, the sample holds about 180,000 clones, and 90% of those were seen once. The ten largest clones represent approximately 2.9% of the sample. The time point label of this sample denotes: baseline before first vaccination. This specimen was peripheral blood, taken on day 0 of AZD1222 vaccination. These TCRs come from an adult in good health.

The chain has TRBV9 and TRBJ1-1; D gene unclear. The germline gives CDR1 SGDLS, CDR2 YYNGEE. The V end was cut by 0 bases, the J end by 2 bases, with 8 bases between. The CDR3 extends over 14 amino acids. CDR3 nucleotides: TGTGCCAGCAGCGTAGAACGGAGCAACACTGAAGCTTTCTTT. The encoded protein is CASSVERSNTEAFF. The variable domain in full, with the rest retrieved from reference TRBV9 and TRBJ1-1, is DSGVTQTPKHLITATGQRVTLRCSPRSGDLSVYWYQQSLDQGLQFLIQYYNGEERAKGNILERFSAQQFPDLHSELNLSSLELGDSALYFCASSVERSNTEAFFGQGTRLTVV.

The V gene is TRBV5-4, the J gene TRBJ1-2, with 10 bases lining up with TRBD1. Per germline, CDR1 SGHNT and CDR2 YYREEE (reference sequence). Trimming took 0 bases from V and 5 from J; bases not matched to a gene: 4. This CDR3 is built from 15 residues. The chain's CDR3 is CASSLGGGQGYGYTF. CDR3 nucleotides: TGTGCCAGCAGCTTGGGCGGGGGACAGGGGTATGGCTACACCTTC.

The chain links TRBV3-1 (or the pseudogene TRBV3-2) to TRBJ1-5; unclear D gene. Germline V gene lookup returns CDR1 LGHDT and CDR2 YNNKEL (reference sequence). The CDR3 has 15 residues. The V end lost 0 bases, the J end lost 5 bases, and 11 bases lay between the germline ends. CDR3 loop: CASSQDMSSHQPQHF. The CDR3 region has the DNA TGTGCCAGCAGCCAAGATATGAGTTCGCATCAGCCCCAGCATTTT.